Detailed here is one T cell receptor (beta chain). The CDR3 contains 15 residues. J gave up 6 bases and V 5 bases, and 11 bases lay outside the gene matches. Germline V lookup: CDR1 MNHEY, CDR2 SVGAGI. Sequencing used immunoSEQ multiplex PCR; TCRdb keeps in-frame clones, though not all of them. The sample holds 150,000 to 200,000 clones, approximately 91% seen once. This record belongs to a study of blood T cell repertoires in COVID-19. Looking at the study overall: Sample material is recorded as cDNA or gDNA derived from T cells, B-cell-depleted T cells, or PBMCs.

This clonotype was obtained from a man between 18 and 29 years old with acute or convalescent COVID-19. The specimen sequenced was peripheral blood. The J gene is TRBJ1-2, the V gene TRBV6-5; TRBD1 aligns across 8 bases. The CDR3 sequence: CASSPWTGRAHGYTF. CDR3 nucleotide sequence: TGTGCCAGCAGTCCTTGGACAGGGAGGGCGCATGGCTACACCTTC.